A selection of T cell receptor beta chains follows, all from one sample in a study of blood T cell repertoires in COVID-19. Generated by immunoSEQ multiplex PCR, the TCRdb table keeps only in-frame clones and is missing some. The table has 120,000 to 150,000 clones, over 80% seen once; the top ten hold about 6%. The sample comprised peripheral blood. The source is an elderly man with acute or convalescent COVID-19. Each CDR3 is given with its conserved first and last residue. A D gene is named only where the DNA matches it firmly. Clone size appears in some rows only: once, few, many, or a class for an expanded clone.

v_gene: TRBV5-1; j_gene: TRBJ2-1; abundance: once; d_gene: TRBD1; CDR3nt: TGCGCCAGCAGCATAGGACAGGGAGGATGGGGGTACAATGAGCAGTTCTTC; CDR3aa: CASSIGQGGWGYNEQFF
v_gene: TRBV5-1; j_gene: TRBJ2-3; abundance: -; d_gene: TRBD1; CDR3nt: TGCGCCAGCAGCTTGGCCTCGGGACAGGGGCTTCGGGATACGCAGTATTTT; CDR3aa: CASSLASGQGLRDTQYF
v_gene: TRBV7-8; j_gene: TRBJ2-7; abundance: -; d_gene: -; CDR3nt: TGTGCCAGCAGCTCCAGACAGGTCTACGAGCAGTACTTC; CDR3aa: CASSSRQVYEQYF
v_gene: TRBV5-4; j_gene: TRBJ2-7; abundance: -; d_gene: TRBD1; CDR3nt: TGTGCCAGCAGCTTAGGGACAGGGGGCAACGAGCAGTACTTC; CDR3aa: CASSLGTGGNEQYF
v_gene: TRBV6-6; j_gene: TRBJ2-1; abundance: -; d_gene: -; CDR3nt: TGTGCCAGCGGGCCTTATTACAATGAGCAGTTCTTC; CDR3aa: CASGPYYNEQFF
v_gene: TRBV3-1/TRBV3-2; j_gene: TRBJ2-5; abundance: -; d_gene: TRBD2; CDR3nt: TGTGCCAGCAGCCCCCCGACTAGCGGGCAAGAGACCCAGTACTTC; CDR3aa: CASSPPTSGQETQYF
v_gene: TRBV7-9; j_gene: TRBJ2-1; abundance: -; d_gene: TRBD2; CDR3nt: TGTGCCAGCAGCTTTACTAGCGGGGGGCCTCTGAGCTCCTACAATGAGCAGTTCTTC; CDR3aa: CASSFTSGGPLSSYNEQFF
v_gene: TRBV11-2; j_gene: TRBJ2-1; abundance: few; d_gene: -; CDR3nt: TGTGCCAGCAGCTTAGGGCTATGGAGCTCCTACAATGAGCAGTTCTTC; CDR3aa: CASSLGLWSSYNEQFF
v_gene: TRBV5-1; j_gene: TRBJ1-1; abundance: once; d_gene: -; CDR3nt: TGCGCCAGCAGCCTGGGACGGAGGAACACTGAAGCTTTCTTT; CDR3aa: CASSLGRRNTEAFF
v_gene: TRBV2; j_gene: TRBJ2-5; abundance: -; d_gene: -; CDR3nt: TGTGCCAGCACCCGCGAGTGGCGAGCGGAGACCCAGTACTTC; CDR3aa: CASTREWRAETQYF
v_gene: TRBV9; j_gene: TRBJ1-6; abundance: -; d_gene: TRBD1; CDR3nt: TGTGCCAGCAGCGGAGGGGGAGGGACAGGAAATTCACCCCTCCACTTT; CDR3aa: CASSGGGGTGNSPLHF
v_gene: TRBV12-5; j_gene: TRBJ1-1; abundance: once; d_gene: -; CDR3nt: TGTGCTAGTGGTTTGGACCCTAGCCATGAAGCTTTCTTT; CDR3aa: CASGLDPSHEAFF
v_gene: TRBV5-4; j_gene: TRBJ1-2; abundance: -; d_gene: -; CDR3nt: TGTGCCAGCAGCGTCGGACAGAGCTATGGCTACACCTTC; CDR3aa: CASSVGQSYGYTF
v_gene: TRBV18; j_gene: TRBJ2-4; abundance: -; d_gene: TRBD1; CDR3nt: TGTGCCAGCTCACCTGGACAGGGACTAGCCAAAAACATTCAGTACTTC; CDR3aa: CASSPGQGLAKNIQYF
v_gene: TRBV27; j_gene: TRBJ2-3; abundance: -; d_gene: -; CDR3nt: TGTGCCAGCAGCAAGAGAGCTTCCACAGATACGCAGTATTTT; CDR3aa: CASSKRASTDTQYF
v_gene: TRBV3-1/TRBV3-2; j_gene: TRBJ2-5; abundance: -; d_gene: TRBD1; CDR3nt: TGTGCCAGCAGCCATTGGGATAGACAGGGGACCCAGTACTTC; CDR3aa: CASSHWDRQGTQYF
v_gene: TRBV7-2; j_gene: TRBJ2-5; abundance: -; d_gene: TRBD2; CDR3nt: TGTGCCAGCAGCCCTAGCGGGGAGGAGACCCAGTACTTC; CDR3aa: CASSPSGEETQYF
v_gene: TRBV18; j_gene: TRBJ1-6; abundance: -; d_gene: TRBD1; CDR3nt: TGTGCCAGCTCAACAGGGGAGGCCGTCCCCCTCCACTTT; CDR3aa: CASSTGEAVPLHF
v_gene: TRBV25-1; j_gene: TRBJ2-3; abundance: -; d_gene: -; CDR3nt: TGTGCCAGCAGTAACTCCGGGACAACTACGCAGTATTTT; CDR3aa: CASSNSGTTTQYF
v_gene: TRBV6-5; j_gene: TRBJ1-5; abundance: -; d_gene: TRBD1; CDR3nt: TGTGCCAGCGGACAGGGGACCCAAAATCAGCCCCAGCATTTT; CDR3aa: CASGQGTQNQPQHF
v_gene: TRBV5-4; j_gene: TRBJ1-3; abundance: -; d_gene: TRBD1; CDR3nt: TGTGCCAGCAGCCCCAGGACAGGGCTTTCTGGAAACACCATATATTTT; CDR3aa: CASSPRTGLSGNTIYF
v_gene: TRBV30; j_gene: TRBJ2-5; abundance: -; d_gene: -; CDR3nt: TGTGCCTGGAGTGTAGGCGGGACCGAAGAGACCCAGTACTTC; CDR3aa: CAWSVGGTEETQYF
v_gene: TRBV18; j_gene: TRBJ1-2; abundance: few; d_gene: TRBD1; CDR3nt: TGTGCCAGCTCACCCGAGACAGGGGGCAACTATGGCTACACCTTC; CDR3aa: CASSPETGGNYGYTF
v_gene: TRBV9; j_gene: TRBJ2-3; abundance: once; d_gene: TRBD1; CDR3nt: TGTGCCAGCAGCGAACGGACAGGGGAGGGCACAGATACGCAGTATTTT; CDR3aa: CASSERTGEGTDTQYF
v_gene: TRBV5-1; j_gene: TRBJ2-1; abundance: -; d_gene: -; CDR3nt: TGCGCCAGCAGAAAGGGGGGGTACAATGAGCAGTTCTTC; CDR3aa: CASRKGGYNEQFF
v_gene: TRBV10-3; j_gene: TRBJ2-5; abundance: -; d_gene: -; CDR3nt: TGTGCCATCAGTGAGTCGGCGGGGGAGACCCAGTACTTC; CDR3aa: CAISESAGETQYF
v_gene: TRBV18; j_gene: TRBJ2-1; abundance: -; d_gene: -; CDR3nt: TGTGCCAGCTCACCCAGAGTCGGGGGGCAGGCTGAGCAGTTCTTC; CDR3aa: CASSPRVGGQAEQFF
v_gene: TRBV28; j_gene: TRBJ1-1; abundance: -; d_gene: -; CDR3nt: TGTGCCAGCAGTTCACTGATGAACACTGAAGCTTTCTTT; CDR3aa: CASSSLMNTEAFF
v_gene: TRBV7-9; j_gene: TRBJ1-2; abundance: -; d_gene: -; CDR3nt: TGTGCCAGCAGCTTAGCGGTAGGGACACGGGCCTATGGCTACACCTTC; CDR3aa: CASSLAVGTRAYGYTF
v_gene: TRBV3-1/TRBV3-2; j_gene: TRBJ1-3; abundance: -; d_gene: -; CDR3nt: TGTGCCAGCAGCCCCCTGGACAGCCTTTTTGGAAACACCATATATTTT; CDR3aa: CASSPLDSLFGNTIYF
v_gene: TRBV5-1; j_gene: TRBJ2-7; abundance: -; d_gene: TRBD1; CDR3nt: TGCGCCAGCAGCCGCGGACAGGGAACCTACGAGCAGTACTTC; CDR3aa: CASSRGQGTYEQYF
v_gene: TRBV7-2; j_gene: TRBJ1-1; abundance: -; d_gene: -; CDR3nt: TGTGCCAGCAGCTTACCCGGGAGGGCTGAAGCTTTCTTT; CDR3aa: CASSLPGRAEAFF
v_gene: TRBV7-7; j_gene: TRBJ1-1; abundance: -; d_gene: -; CDR3nt: TGTGCTAGCAGCCCCATTATGAGGGACACTGAAGCTTTCTTT; CDR3aa: CASSPIMRDTEAFF
v_gene: TRBV3-1/TRBV3-2; j_gene: TRBJ1-5; abundance: -; d_gene: -; CDR3nt: TGTGCCAGCAGCCAAGGAGGGAAAGGACAGCCCCAGCATTTT; CDR3aa: CASSQGGKGQPQHF
v_gene: TRBV18; j_gene: TRBJ1-2; abundance: -; d_gene: TRBD1; CDR3nt: TGTGCCAGCTCACCCGGGACAGACTCTTATGGCTACACCTTC; CDR3aa: CASSPGTDSYGYTF
v_gene: TRBV3-1/TRBV3-2; j_gene: TRBJ2-1; abundance: -; d_gene: TRBD2; CDR3nt: TGTGCCAGCAGAATTGGAGCGGGAGTTGCAAATGAGCAGTTCTTC; CDR3aa: CASRIGAGVANEQFF
v_gene: TRBV12-3/TRBV12-4; j_gene: TRBJ1-5; abundance: -; d_gene: -; CDR3nt: TGTGCCAGCAGTCGGGAGGGGATCCCAGGGCATTTT; CDR3aa: CASSREGIPGHF
v_gene: TRBV7-2; j_gene: TRBJ2-5; abundance: -; d_gene: TRBD2; CDR3nt: TGTGCCAGCAGCTCTACCGGGGGGTTGGTCGGAGGAGAGACCCAGTACTTC; CDR3aa: CASSSTGGLVGGETQYF
v_gene: TRBV24-1; j_gene: TRBJ1-5; abundance: -; d_gene: -; CDR3nt: TGTGCCACCAGTGATCCGGGGTCAGAGACCCAGCATTTT; CDR3aa: CATSDPGSETQHF
v_gene: TRBV9; j_gene: TRBJ1-6; abundance: -; d_gene: -; CDR3nt: TGTGCCAGCAGCGCGGGGGGGACGAGGGAGTCACCCCTCCACTTT; CDR3aa: CASSAGGTRESPLHF
v_gene: TRBV7-9; j_gene: TRBJ2-2; abundance: -; d_gene: TRBD2; CDR3nt: TGTGCCAGCACCCCCGGCTCTAGCGGCTTAACCGGGGAGCTGTTTTTT; CDR3aa: CASTPGSSGLTGELFF
v_gene: TRBV14; j_gene: TRBJ2-1; abundance: -; d_gene: -; CDR3nt: TGTGCCAGCAGCCAACATTACAGGTTACTCAATGAGCAGTTCTTC; CDR3aa: CASSQHYRLLNEQFF
v_gene: TRBV7-3; j_gene: TRBJ2-2; abundance: -; d_gene: TRBD1; CDR3nt: TGTGCCAGCAGCTCCGGGACAGGGAACCCCGGGGAGCTGTTTTTT; CDR3aa: CASSSGTGNPGELFF
v_gene: TRBV6-4; j_gene: TRBJ2-3; abundance: -; d_gene: -; CDR3nt: TGTGCCAGCAGTGTAGGTAGCGGACTCACAGATACGCAGTATTTT; CDR3aa: CASSVGSGLTDTQYF
v_gene: TRBV6-4; j_gene: TRBJ1-5; abundance: -; d_gene: -; CDR3nt: TGTGCCAGCAACGGTAGGGAGGATCAGCCCCAGCATTTT; CDR3aa: CASNGREDQPQHF
v_gene: TRBV18; j_gene: TRBJ1-1; abundance: -; d_gene: -; CDR3nt: TGTGCCAGCTCACCTACTCCTGGGACCGGGGGGTACACTGAAGCTTTCTTT; CDR3aa: CASSPTPGTGGYTEAFF
v_gene: TRBV6-1; j_gene: TRBJ1-5; abundance: once; d_gene: -; CDR3nt: TGTGCCAGCAGTGGGCCCACAGGGTATAGCAATCAGCCCCAGCATTTT; CDR3aa: CASSGPTGYSNQPQHF
v_gene: TRBV10-1; j_gene: TRBJ2-5; abundance: -; d_gene: -; CDR3nt: TGCGCCAGCAGTGAGTCCCAAGCGGGCCTAGGGGAGACCCAGTACTTC; CDR3aa: CASSESQAGLGETQYF
v_gene: TRBV2; j_gene: TRBJ2-7; abundance: -; d_gene: TRBD1; CDR3nt: TGTGCCAGCAGGCCTCTCGGGACAGGGGCCTACGAGCAGTACTTC; CDR3aa: CASRPLGTGAYEQYF
v_gene: TRBV19; j_gene: TRBJ2-7; abundance: -; d_gene: TRBD1; CDR3nt: TGTGCCAGTAGTCGTAGGCAGGGGGCGGGCGAGCAGTACTTC; CDR3aa: CASSRRQGAGEQYF
v_gene: TRBV19; j_gene: TRBJ1-2; abundance: many; d_gene: -; CDR3nt: TGTGCCAGTAACGAGGGACTCTATGGCTACACCTTC; CDR3aa: CASNEGLYGYTF
v_gene: TRBV2; j_gene: TRBJ2-7; abundance: -; d_gene: TRBD1; CDR3nt: TGTGCCAGCAGTGAACAGGGGGCAACCTACGAGCAGTACTTC; CDR3aa: CASSEQGATYEQYF
v_gene: TRBV7-8; j_gene: TRBJ2-7; abundance: -; d_gene: TRBD2; CDR3nt: TGTGCCAGCAGCGCCCTGACTAGCGGGAGCCCTATGCGGTACTTC; CDR3aa: CASSALTSGSPMRYF
v_gene: TRBV30; j_gene: TRBJ2-3; abundance: once; d_gene: -; CDR3nt: TGTGCCTGGAGTGTAGGGCTAGCTCCAGATACGCAGTATTTT; CDR3aa: CAWSVGLAPDTQYF
v_gene: TRBV5-1; j_gene: TRBJ2-5; abundance: -; d_gene: -; CDR3nt: TGCGCCAGCAGGTTGAGCGACTTGGAGACCCAGTACTTC; CDR3aa: CASRLSDLETQYF
v_gene: TRBV10-3; j_gene: TRBJ2-1; abundance: -; d_gene: -; CDR3nt: TGTGCCATCAGTGGAGCTGGGCGGGATGGCAATGAGCAGTTCTTC; CDR3aa: CAISGAGRDGNEQFF